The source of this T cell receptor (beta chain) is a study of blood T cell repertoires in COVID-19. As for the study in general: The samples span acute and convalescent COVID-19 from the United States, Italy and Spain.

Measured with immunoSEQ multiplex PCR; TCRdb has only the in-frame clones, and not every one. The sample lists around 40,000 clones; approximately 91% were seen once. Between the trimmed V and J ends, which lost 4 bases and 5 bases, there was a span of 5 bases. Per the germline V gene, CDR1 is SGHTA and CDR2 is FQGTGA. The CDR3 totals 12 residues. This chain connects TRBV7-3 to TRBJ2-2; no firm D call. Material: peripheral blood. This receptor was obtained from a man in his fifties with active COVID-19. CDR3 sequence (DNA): TGTGCCAGCAGCTCGTTGACCGGGGAGCTGTTTTTT. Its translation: CASSSLTGELFF.